Sequencing of this T cell receptor (beta chain) was carried out in a study of identical twins. Whole-study results and caveats: Insertions were reduced in abundant cord blood beta clonotypes but not in memory repertoires.

MiXCR was run by TCRdb on the 5' RACE reads, yielding one entry per CDR3 protein. The sample includes about 920,000 distinct CDR3 sequences, about 12% of them seen just once. V lost 6 bases and J 2 bases, leaving 14 bases between the germline ends. Germline V gene data show CDR1 as MNHEY and CDR2 as SVGEGT. The CDR3 runs 14 residues. Healthy Caucasian donors formed the entire cohort. This clonotype has a handful of counts. Its antigen is unknown. The same data also contributed to another study, on yellow fever vaccine responses in identical twins.

Sequencing input: PBMCs. The clonotype originates from a woman in her late teens or twenties in good health. V is TRBV6-2 or TRBV6-3 and J is TRBJ2-7; TRBD2 might be the D (5 bases). This CDR3 reads CASSRLPGAYEQYV. The CDR3 DNA is TGTGCCAGCAGCCGATTACCCGGGGCCTACGAGCAGTACGTC.